Presented here are 6 T cell receptor beta chains from one specimen sequenced in a study of T cell responses to AZD1222 COVID-19 vaccine. The table came from immunoSEQ multiplex PCR; TCRdb's copy has only in-frame clones and leaves some out. In the table there are approximately 70,000 clones, over 75% of which are singletons. Here the sequenced sample was peripheral blood, taken on day 0 of AZD1222 vaccination. The receptors were gathered from an adult in good health.

The genes are TRBV11-2 and TRBJ2-2; D not resolved. The CDR3 length is 15 residues. The germline gives CDR1 SGHAT, CDR2 FQNNGV. Trimming stripped 2 bases from V and 1 base from J, with 8 bases between. This chain's CDR3 is CASSLNGWNTGELFF. The CDR3 nucleotides are TGTGCCAGCAGCTTAAACGGGTGGAACACCGGGGAGCTGTTTTTT.

The chain combines TRBV4-1 with TRBJ1-5, with D perhaps TRBD1 (5 bases). V lost 0 bases, J lost 6 bases, and 12 bases lay in between. Germline V gene lookup returns CDR1 MGHRA and CDR2 YSYEKL. The CDR3 extends over 15 amino acids. This chain's CDR3 is CASSQEGGRGQPQHF. The CDR3 DNA follows: TGCGCCAGCAGCCAAGAGGGAGGGAGGGGTCAGCCCCAGCATTTT.

The chain has TRBV6-6 and TRBJ2-7; the D is unclear. With 4 bases removed from V and 4 bases from J, the gap between germline ends came to 11 bases. The CDR3 is made up of 13 amino acids. Per germline, CDR1 MNHNY and CDR2 SVGAGI (reference sequence). In DNA form, the CDR3 reads TGTGCCAGCAGTTCCTACCCATCTTACGAGCAGTACTTC. Its translation: CASSSYPSYEQYF.

The chain carries TRBV9 and TRBJ2-3; D uncertain. Germline V gene data show CDR1 as SGDLS and CDR2 as YYNGEE. V lost 2 bases, J lost 4 bases, and 8 bases lay in between. The CDR3 loop spans 13 amino acids. The CDR3 DNA follows: TGTGCCAGCAGCGTTCAGGTCGCAGATACGCAGTATTTT. Protein product: CASSVQVADTQYF. The whole variable domain, remainder taken from reference TRBV9 and TRBJ2-3, is DSGVTQTPKHLITATGQRVTLRCSPRSGDLSVYWYQQSLDQGLQFLIQYYNGEERAKGNILERFSAQQFPDLHSELNLSSLELGDSALYFCASSVQVADTQYFGPGTRLTVL.

J is TRBJ2-3 and V is TRBV24-1; 7 nucleotides agree with TRBD2. This CDR3 comprises 14 residues. Trimming removed 1 base from V and 9 bases from J; junction bases left unmatched: 6. In germline, CDR1 is KGHDR, CDR2 SFDVKD. CDR3 bases: TGTGCCACCAGTGATTTAGACGGGGGGTGGACGCAGTATTTT. Amino acid sequence: CATSDLDGGWTQYF.

The chain is built from TRBV15 and TRBJ2-6, with D perhaps TRBD1 (6 bases). The ends were cut back, 0 bases at V and 0 bases at J, with 12 bases in the middle. Per germline, CDR1 LNHNV and CDR2 YYDKDF (reference sequence). This CDR3 is built from 18 residues. The CDR3: CATSREVTGYSGANVLTF. The CDR3 DNA is TGTGCCACCAGCAGAGAAGTTACAGGGTACTCTGGGGCCAACGTCCTGACTTTC. Full variable domain (outside the CDR3, taken from reference TRBV15 and TRBJ2-6): DAMVIQNPRYQVTQFGKPVTLSCSQTLNHNVMYWYQQKSSQAPKLLFHYYDKDFNNEADTPDNFQSRRPNTSFCFLDIRSPGLGDTAMYLCATSREVTGYSGANVLTFGAGSRLTVL.